Included here is one T cell receptor beta chain sequence, with context. The source of the sample is a study of patients and donors after allogeneic stem cell transplantation. TCRdb independently ran MiXCR on the RT-PCR reads; one entry per CDR3 protein. Altogether about 150,000 distinct CDR3 sequences are present, 30% to 45% being singletons, with the ten largest covering about 50%. Germline values: CDR1 DFQATT, CDR2 SNEGSKA (reference sequence). V shed 0 bases and J shed 4 bases, with 9 bases lying between them. There are 14 residues in the CDR3. This receptor was taken from a human donor who was either an allogeneic HSCT recipient or a stem cell or donor lymphocyte infusion donor (not recorded which). It is not recorded whose cells these are; they may come from a transplant donor. The sequencing sample was made of blood, either unsorted or a sorted T cell fraction (not recorded which). The chain uses TRBV20-1 and TRBJ1-4; D unclear. The CDR3 reads CSARDGSINEKLFF. The CDR3 DNA follows: TGCAGTGCTAGAGATGGCTCTATTAATGAAAAACTGTTTTTT.